This passage covers 28 T cell receptor beta chains from one sample sequenced in a study of cytomegalovirus exposure and HLA in healthy donors. Sequencing was performed with immunoSEQ multiplex PCR; in TCRdb, only in-frame clones are kept and a portion is missing. Of about 88,000 clones listed, around 96% were seen once; the top ten hold around 0.78%. Specimen: PBMCs. The source of these receptors is a man between 18 and 35 years old in good health and CMV-seronegative.

The gene calls are TRBV11-2 and TRBJ1-5; tentative D call: TRBD1 (5 bases). CDR3 length: 14 amino acids. The germline CDR1 and CDR2 sequences are SGHAT and FQNNGV. The V and J ends lost 8 bases and 0 bases respectively, with 11 bases between them. CDR3 region: CASSRDYSNQPQHF. In DNA form, the CDR3 reads TGTGCCAGCTCCAGGGACTATAGCAATCAGCCCCAGCATTTT.

The chain is built from TRBV2 and TRBJ2-3, with TRBD2 identical over 9 bases. The CDR3 spans 16 residues. V lost 8 bases and J lost 0; bases outside the gene matches: 9. Germline V CDR1 and CDR2: SNHLY, FYNNEI. Here the CDR3 reads CASAPISGSSTDTQYF. The CDR3 region has the DNA TGTGCCAGCGCTCCAATTAGCGGGAGTAGCACAGATACGCAGTATTTT.

This rearrangement joins TRBV5-1 to TRBJ2-3; the match to TRBD1 covers 7 bases. Germline V lookup: CDR1 SGHRS, CDR2 YFSETQ. V shed 0 bases, J shed 2 bases, and the junction held 6 bases outside the gene matches. The CDR3 sequence is 16 residues long. CDR3 DNA sequence: TGCGCCAGCAGCTTGGAGGGGGCGTTGGACACAGATACGCAGTATTTT. This translates into CASSLEGALDTDTQYF.

The rearrangement joins TRBV29-1 to TRBJ1-2; no reliable D call. Trimming cost V 3 bases and J 1 base, with 12 bases left between them. From germline, CDR1 is SQVTM and CDR2 ANQGSEA. The CDR3 sequence is 14 residues long. The CDR3: CSVEAATSNYGYTF. The DNA for the CDR3 is TGCAGCGTTGAGGCCGCGACAAGTAACTATGGCTACACCTTC.

V gene TRBV6-4 combines with J gene TRBJ2-3; 12 bases agree with TRBD2. Trimming took 3 bases from V and 5 from J; bases not matched to a gene: 3. The CDR3 sequence is 15 residues long. The V gene's germline CDR1 is MRHNA and CDR2 SNTAGT. The CDR3 sequence: CASSETSGSGDTQYF. CDR3 in DNA: TGTGCCAGCAGTGAGACTAGCGGGAGCGGAGATACGCAGTATTTT.

This rearrangement joins TRBV6-4 to TRBJ2-2; D ambiguous. CDR3 length equals 12 residues. The ends were cut back, 6 bases at V and 1 base at J, with 3 bases in the middle. Germline V gene data show CDR1 as MRHNA and CDR2 as SNTAGT. CDR3: CASRQNTGELFF. The CDR3 nucleotides read TGTGCCAGCAGACAGAACACCGGGGAGCTGTTTTTT.

The V gene is TRBV28, the J gene TRBJ2-5, with a tentative D call TRBD1 (8 bases). Trimming pared 2 bases from V and 5 bases from J, leaving 15 bases between. Germline-derived CDR1 and CDR2 are MDHEN and SYDVKM. The CDR3 runs to 15 residues. The CDR3 is CASSLDRGGRETQYF. CDR3 nucleotides: TGTGCCAGCAGTTTAGACAGGGGAGGGAGGGAGACCCAGTACTTC.

The rearrangement links TRBV6-1 to TRBJ2-7; TRBD1 might be the D (6 bases). The V gene's germline CDR1 is MNHNS and CDR2 SASEGT. Trimming removed 2 bases at V and 6 bases at J, with 17 bases between. This CDR3 is 15 amino acids long. The CDR3 DNA sequence: TGTGCCAGCAGTGAAAAGGGCAGGGGTTTAGGCGAGCAGTACTTC. This gives the protein CASSEKGRGLGEQYF.

This chain connects TRBV6-4 to TRBJ2-2; 7 bases map to TRBD1. The CDR3 totals 19 residues. After removal of 6 bases from V and 1 base from J, the junction contained 17 bases not matched to a gene. Looked up from germline, CDR1 is MRHNA and CDR2 is SNTAGT. CDR3 loop: CASRTTPGTAGQNTGELFF. The CDR3 nucleotides are TGTGCCAGCAGAACAACTCCCGGGACAGCAGGACAGAACACCGGGGAGCTGTTTTTT.

This sequence joins TRBV6-1 and TRBJ2-7, with a possible D match to TRBD2 (6 bases). CDR3 size: 16 residues. Germline V gene data show CDR1 as MNHNS and CDR2 as SASEGT. V was clipped by 3 bases and J by 0 bases, with 15 bases between them. CDR3 loop: CASSEGTAGGSYEQYF. CDR3 DNA: TGTGCCAGCAGTGAGGGGACTGCCGGGGGCTCCTACGAGCAGTACTTC.

In nucleotides, the CDR3 is TGCGCCAGCAGCCGAGGACTAGCGGGAGGGCCAAGCCCTTACGAGCAGTACTTC. This encodes CASSRGLAGGPSPYEQYF. The chain recombines TRBV5-1 with TRBJ2-7; 15 nucleotides align to TRBD2. The germline CDR1 and CDR2 sequences are SGHRS and YFSETQ. V lost 4 bases and J lost 4; bases outside the gene matches: 12. The CDR3 is 18 residues long.

The chain has TRBV10-3 and TRBJ2-6, with TRBD1 as a possible D gene (6 bases). The CDR3 contains 15 residues. Looked up from germline, CDR1 is ENHRY and CDR2 is SYGVKD. Trimming removed 8 bases from V and 0 bases from J, with 11 bases in between. The CDR3 reads CAIGTTRSGANVLTF. CDR3 nucleotide sequence: TGTGCCATCGGGACAACCCGCTCTGGGGCCAACGTCCTGACTTTC.

The rearrangement links TRBV9 to TRBJ2-2; 8 positions agree with TRBD1. Trimming at V came to 3 bases and at J to 0 bases, leaving 1 base not matched to a gene. Per germline, CDR1 SGDLS and CDR2 YYNGEE. This CDR3 is 15 amino acids long. The CDR3 DNA reads TGTGCCAGCAGCGGGGGACAGGCGAACACCGGGGAGCTGTTTTTT. Translation: CASSGGQANTGELFF.

CDR3 sequence (DNA): TGTGCCAGCTTTACGGGTCCCTCTGGAAACACCATATATTTT. This gives the protein CASFTGPSGNTIYF. The chain couples TRBV5-4 to TRBJ1-3; D ambiguous. CDR3 length: 14 amino acids. V was pared by 7 bases and J by 0 bases, with 11 bases between. From germline, CDR1 is SGHNT and CDR2 YYREEE (reference sequence).

This clone was seen a single time. The chain employs TRBV7-9 and TRBJ2-1; the D gene is possibly TRBD2 (5 bases). The ends were cut back, 1 base at V and 3 bases at J, with 7 bases in the middle. This CDR3 is built from 14 residues. In germline, CDR1 is SEHNR, CDR2 FQNEAQ (reference sequence). The CDR3, as DNA: TGTGCCAGCAGCTTAGGGGGAGTCTACAATGAGCAGTTCTTC. It encodes CASSLGGVYNEQFF.

The rearrangement uses TRBV6-5 and TRBJ2-6; the match to TRBD1 covers 7 bases. Per germline, CDR1 MNHEY and CDR2 SVGAGI. The V segment lost 5 bases and the J segment 4 bases; nucleotides outside the gene matches: 2. The CDR3 contains 14 residues. CDR3 residues: CASSTDRGANVLTF. Written as DNA, the CDR3 is TGTGCCAGCAGTACGGACAGGGGGGCCAACGTCCTGACTTTC.

This chain joins TRBV7-3 and TRBJ2-5; D gene ambiguous. Deletions cut 4 bases from V and 5 bases from J, with 8 bases between. CDR1 is SGHTA and CDR2 is FQGTGA in the germline V gene. The length of the CDR3 is 12 residues. CDR3: CASSSNSETQYF. The CDR3 DNA is TGTGCCAGCAGCTCCAACAGCGAGACCCAGTACTTC.

The J gene is TRBJ2-1, the V gene TRBV7-2; 8 nucleotides line up with TRBD2. The CDR3 contains 15 residues. J lost 4 bases, V lost 10 bases, and 12 bases had no gene match. Germline values: CDR1 SGHTA, CDR2 FQGNSA. The CDR3 reads CATGLAGFSYNEQFF. The CDR3 nucleotides read TGTGCCACTGGGCTAGCGGGTTTCTCTTACAATGAGCAGTTCTTC.

This sequence joins TRBV19 and TRBJ1-1; perhaps TRBD1 as D (5 bases). The ends were cut back, 2 bases at V and 1 base at J, with 8 bases in the middle. CDR1 and CDR2 from the germline V gene are LNHDA and SQIVND (reference sequence). There are 14 residues in the CDR3. CDR3 nucleotide sequence: TGTGCCAGTAGTATACAGGGAACGAACACTGAAGCTTTCTTT. This sequence encodes CASSIQGTNTEAFF.

V and J are TRBV25-1 and TRBJ1-1; D might be TRBD1 (6 bases). Germline CDR1 reads MGHDK; CDR2 reads SYGVNS. Between the trimmed V and J ends, which lost 4 bases and 0 bases, there was a span of 6 bases. The CDR3 is made up of 13 amino acids. DNA of the CDR3: TGTGCCAGCAGTGGACAGGTGAACACTGAAGCTTTCTTT. It specifies CASSGQVNTEAFF.

J is TRBJ1-5 and V is TRBV30; D call uncertain. V was trimmed by 0 bases and J by 1 base, leaving 19 bases between them. This CDR3 has 18 amino acids. Germline-derived CDR1 and CDR2 are GTSNPN and SVGIG (reference sequence). CDR3 sequence reads: CAWSVIRLGFGSNQPQHF. In DNA, the CDR3 is TGTGCCTGGAGTGTAATTCGTCTCGGGTTCGGGAGCAATCAGCCCCAGCATTTT.

This chain uses TRBV11-3 with TRBJ2-1, with D perhaps TRBD2 (5 bases). CDR1 and CDR2 (germline): SGHNT, YENEEA. The ends were cut back, 5 bases at V and 9 bases at J, with 17 bases in the middle. The CDR3 length is 14 residues. The CDR3 bases are TGTGCCAGCAGCCCTCGGGCTAGCTTTGGTGAGCAGTTCTTC. This codes for CASSPRASFGEQFF.

Remarks on this clone: Other DNA variants within this sample encode the same CDR3. This chain uses TRBV9 with TRBJ2-3, with 13 bases identical to TRBD2. CDR3 size: 18 residues. V was pared by 2 bases and J by 0 bases, with 6 bases of the junction left unmatched. Per germline, CDR1 SGDLS and CDR2 YYNGEE. CDR3 residues: CASSVGLAGVGSTDTQYF. CDR3 bases: TGTGCCAGCAGCGTCGGACTAGCGGGAGTAGGGAGCACAGATACGCAGTATTTT.

V is TRBV19 and J is TRBJ2-1; tentatively, D is TRBD1 (5 bases). Trimming took 4 bases from V and 1 from J, leaving 11 bases between them. The CDR3 runs 15 residues. The germline V gene encodes CDR1 LNHDA and CDR2 SQIVND (reference sequence). The CDR3 coding sequence is TGTGCCAGTAGTAAGGAGCAGGGTTCCTACAATGAGCAGTTCTTC. Amino acid sequence: CASSKEQGSYNEQFF. Looking up the rest from reference TRBV19 and TRBJ2-1 gives the full variable domain: DGGITQSPKYLFRKEGQNVTLSCEQNLNHDAMYWYRQDPGQGLRLIYYSQIVNDFQKGDIAEGYSVSREKKESFPLTVTSAQKNPTAFYLCASSKEQGSYNEQFFGPGTRLTVL.

This chain joins TRBV9 and TRBJ2-4; possibly TRBD1 for D (6 bases). Germline V gene sequence: CDR1 SGDLS, CDR2 YYNGEE. V was pared by 3 bases and J by 1 base, with 8 bases between. The CDR3 runs 14 residues. Here the CDR3 reads CASSEGEAKNIQYF. CDR3 nucleotide sequence: TGTGCCAGCAGCGAGGGGGAGGCCAAAAACATTCAGTACTTC.

The chain carries TRBV11-2 and TRBJ2-7; 10 bases fit TRBD1. Germline values: CDR1 SGHAT, CDR2 FQNNGV. Trimming removed 5 bases from V and 3 bases from J; junction bases left unmatched: 4. The CDR3 sequence is 14 residues long. The CDR3 nucleotides are TGTGCCAGCAGCCGTGACAGGGGGCTCTACGAGCAGTACTTC. Its translation: CASSRDRGLYEQYF.

V is TRBV7-8 and J is TRBJ1-4; no definite D call. V lost 5 bases and J 8 bases, leaving 18 bases between the germline ends. CDR1 is SGHVS, CDR2 FQNEAQ, per germline. The CDR3 is 15 residues long. The chain's CDR3 is CASSQPGRIGEKLFF. The CDR3 DNA is TGTGCCAGCAGCCAACCCGGGAGGATTGGGGAAAAACTGTTTTTT.

The chain is built from TRBV5-4 and TRBJ2-2; D is ambiguous. The CDR3 has 15 amino acids. The V end was cut by 0 bases, the J end by 4 bases, with 10 bases between. CDR1 is SGHNT, CDR2 YYREEE, per germline (reference sequence). The CDR3 loop is CASSLDGLLTGELFF. CDR3 DNA sequence: TGTGCCAGCAGCTTGGATGGGCTACTCACCGGGGAGCTGTTTTTT.